The 12 T cell receptor beta chains below all came from one sample that was sequenced in a study of monozygotic twins with cystic fibrosis. Measured with immunoSEQ multiplex PCR; TCRdb has only the in-frame clones, and not every one. There are around 30,000 clones in the sample; approximately 80% occur only once, and approximately 0.93% lies in the top ten. Sequencing was performed on blood. The receptors come from a girl aged 2 to 10 with cystic fibrosis.

V usage is TRBV19 and J usage is TRBJ1-2, with D possibly being TRBD1 (5 bases). The V and J ends lost 5 bases and 1 base respectively, with 11 bases between them. The germline CDR1 and CDR2 sequences are LNHDA and SQIVND (reference sequence). The CDR3 extends over 14 amino acids. DNA of the CDR3: TGTGCCAGTAGTCCACATGGGGGTAACTATGGCTACACCTTC. It encodes CASSPHGGNYGYTF.

The chain has TRBV5-1 and TRBJ2-3; D is ambiguous. Trimming took 5 bases from V and 3 from J, leaving 7 bases between them. Germline loops: CDR1 SGHRS, CDR2 YFSETQ. This CDR3 is built from 12 residues. The CDR3 is CASSSLTDTQYF. The CDR3 DNA reads as TGCGCCAGCAGTTCTCTTACAGATACGCAGTATTTT.

The V and J genes are TRBV19 and TRBJ1-2; TRBD1 matches 10 bases. The V and J ends lost 5 bases and 8 bases, in that order; junction bases with no gene match: 5. The CDR3 extends over 13 amino acids. The germline gives CDR1 LNHDA, CDR2 SQIVND (reference sequence). The CDR3 region is CASSRDRGWGYTF. The CDR3 nucleotides read TGTGCCAGTAGTCGGGACAGGGGTTGGGGCTACACCTTC.

With regard to this clone: A junction end diverges from the germline sequence, so it may reflect a read error. The chain has TRBV19 and TRBJ2-1, with 12 bases matching TRBD2. This CDR3 region has 16 residues. The germline gives CDR1 LNHDA, CDR2 SQIVND (reference sequence). The CDR3 region has the DNA TGTGCCAGTAGGATAGCCGGGACTAGCGGGTTGGGGGAGCAGTTCTTC. Amino acid sequence: CASRIAGTSGLGEQFF.

The rearrangement links TRBV5-6 to TRBJ2-7; TRBD2 matches at 8 bases. The germline CDR1 and CDR2 sequences are SGHDT and YYEEEE. J lost 1 base, V lost 4 bases, and 13 bases had no gene match. The CDR3 is 17 residues long. CDR3 amino acids: CASSPTLAASQSYEQYF. CDR3 coding DNA: TGTGCCAGCAGCCCGACACTAGCGGCAAGCCAATCCTACGAGCAGTACTTC.

The chain recombines TRBV25-1 with TRBJ2-6, with D tentatively TRBD1 (6 bases). V dropped 3 bases and J dropped 0 bases, with 15 bases sitting between them. The CDR3 consists of 18 residues. The germline V gene has CDR1 MGHDK and CDR2 SYGVNS. CDR3 DNA: TGTGCCAGCAGTGATATAGGGGGAAGTCCCTCTGGGGCCAACGTCCTGACTTTC. As protein: CASSDIGGSPSGANVLTF. Together with reference TRBV25-1 and TRBJ2-6, the CDR3 gives the full variable domain: EADIYQTPRYLVIGTGKKITLECSQTMGHDKMYWYQQDPGMELHLIHYSYGVNSTEKGDLSSESTVSRIRTEHFPLTLESARPSHTSQYLCASSDIGGSPSGANVLTFGAGSRLTVL.

The chain couples TRBV19 to TRBJ2-2; 8 bases are shared with TRBD1. The CDR3 totals 16 residues. V gave up 6 bases and J gave up 0 bases; unmatched junction bases: 6. Germline V gives CDR1 LNHDA, CDR2 SQIVND (reference sequence). CDR3 amino acids: CASSDQGASNTGELFF. CDR3 DNA sequence: TGTGCCAGTAGCGATCAGGGGGCCTCGAACACCGGGGAGCTGTTTTTT.

This clone has only one observation. This chain links TRBV7-8 with TRBJ2-7; 10 bases line up with TRBD2. The V and J ends lost 3 bases and 5 bases, in that order; junction bases with no gene match: 4. The germline CDR1 and CDR2 sequences are SGHVS and FQNEAQ. The CDR3 covers 14 residues. CDR3 nucleotide sequence: TGTGCCAGCAGCTTGGGACTAGCGACCGACGAGCAGTACTTC. Encoded protein: CASSLGLATDEQYF.

This chain uses TRBV13 with TRBJ1-2, with a possible D match to TRBD1 (5 bases). Germline values: CDR1 PRHDT, CDR2 FYEKMQ (reference sequence). Trimming took off 8 bases at V and 0 bases at J, with 19 bases between the two ends. This CDR3 has 16 residues. CDR3 nucleotide sequence: TGTGCCAGCGGAGACATGGGGAGGGGAACTAACTATGGCTACACCTTC. This codes for CASGDMGRGTNYGYTF.

This clone showed up just once. This chain connects TRBV11-2 to TRBJ2-7; 7 bases match TRBD1. The CDR3 spans 13 residues. With V trimmed by 7 bases and J by 2 bases, 5 bases remained unmatched. Germline V gives CDR1 SGHAT, CDR2 FQNNGV. CDR3 coding DNA: TGTGCCAGCAACGGGGACAGACCCTACGAGCAGTACTTC. Translating gives CASNGDRPYEQYF.

This clone was recorded once. The rearrangement uses TRBV19 and TRBJ2-1; unclear D gene. V dropped 1 base and J dropped 6 bases, with 7 bases sitting between them. The CDR3 totals 13 residues. The germline V gene has CDR1 LNHDA and CDR2 SQIVND (reference sequence). CDR3 region: CASSIVASNEQFF. The CDR3 DNA reads TGTGCCAGTAGTATAGTGGCCAGCAATGAGCAGTTCTTC.

The chain carries TRBV5-5 and TRBJ1-2; no clear D. V lost 2 bases, J lost 0 bases, and 8 bases lay in between. Per germline, CDR1 SGHKS and CDR2 YYEKEE (reference sequence). The CDR3 runs to 14 residues. Here the CDR3 reads CASSLDYTNYGYTF. The CDR3 DNA reads as TGTGCCAGCAGCTTAGACTACACTAACTATGGCTACACCTTC.